This TCR beta chain originates from a study of chemoradiotherapy in HPV16-positive cancers. For the study at large: Candidate HPV-specific T-cell clones and common TCR motifs came from functional assays in a couple of HPV16-positive patients. Study-wide findings and caveats: Candidate HPV-specific clones and E7-related TCR motifs grew in tumor during treatment.

In this sample, this clone turned up a few times. What it binds is not known. Here immunoSEQ multiplex PCR was the method, and the copy in TCRdb shows in-frame clones only, minus some. The table includes roughly 29,000 clones, roughly nine tenths detected once. This TCR derives from a human donor with HPV-associated anogenital cancer. The specimen was blood, collected from a patient who underwent chemoradiotherapy.

For the CDR3, the DNA is TGTGCCAGCAGTTTTGGCAGAGAATATGGCTACACCTTC. It specifies CASSFGREYGYTF. J is TRBJ1-2 and V is TRBV27; D is unclear. This CDR3 is 13 amino acids long. Germline CDR1 is MNHEY and CDR2 is SMNVEV (reference sequence). V gave up 3 bases and J gave up 5 bases, with 10 bases separating them.